The 20 T cell receptor beta chains reported below all come from one sample, sequenced in a study of neurological immune-mediated disorders. TCRdb analysed the 5' RACE reads with MiXCR anew, one entry per CDR3 protein. The sample has tens of thousands of distinct CDR3 sequences; roughly an eighth are singletons. Sequenced input: PBMCs. These receptors were collected from a man aged 60 to 69 in good health.

This clonotype occurred many times. The chain recombines TRBV6-2 or TRBV6-3 with TRBJ1-2; D is ambiguous. Germline V gives CDR1 MNHEY, CDR2 SVGEGT. The ends were cut back, 6 bases at V and 8 bases at J, with 16 bases in the middle. The CDR3 contains 13 residues. The CDR3 DNA reads TGTGCCAGCAGCTCTGACACTACGAGAGGCTACACCTTC. Its translation is CASSSDTTRGYTF.

This clonotype was seen repeatedly, ten times or more. This chain joins TRBV5-5 and TRBJ1-3; D uncertain. The germline V and J ends were trimmed by 7 bases and 0 bases, with 17 bases remaining between them. Germline assignment: CDR1 SGHKS and CDR2 YYEKEE (reference sequence). The CDR3 length is 16 residues. In DNA, the CDR3 is TGTGCCAGCGTCAGCAAGGGAACGAGCTCTGGAAACACCATATATTTT. Its translation: CASVSKGTSSGNTIYF. Full variable domain (missing parts from reference TRBV5-5 and TRBJ1-3): DAGVTQSPTHLIKTRGQQVTLRCSPISGHKSVSWYQQVLGQGPQFIFQYYEKEERGRGNFPDRFSARQFPNYSSELNVNALLLGDSALYLCASVSKGTSSGNTIYFGEGSWLTVV.

This clonotype came up many times. J is TRBJ2-7 and V is TRBV7-2, with 12 bases fitting TRBD2. CDR1 is SGHTA, CDR2 FQGNSA, per germline. This CDR3 has 15 amino acids. V lost 0 bases, J lost 13 bases, and 10 bases stayed unmatched. The CDR3 DNA is TGTGCCAGCAGCTTAGCGGGACTAGCGGGCGCACCAGAATACTTC. Translated: CASSLAGLAGAPEYF.

This clonotype is deemed medium-sized. The V call is TRBV5-6, the J call TRBJ1-1, with a weak D call TRBD1 (6 bases). Between the trimmed V and J ends, which lost 5 bases and 6 bases, there was a span of 23 bases. The CDR3 length is 16 residues. CDR1 is SGHDT and CDR2 is YYEEEE in the germline V gene. The CDR3 protein is CASSSTMGGARPEAFF. CDR3 DNA sequence: TGTGCCAGCAGTTCAACGATGGGGGGCGCGAGGCCTGAAGCTTTCTTT.

This clonotype occurred a few times. The rearrangement uses TRBV4-2 and TRBJ1-1; D is undetermined. CDR1 LGHNA and CDR2 YNFKEQ come from the germline V gene. CDR3 length: 12 residues. Trimming stripped 3 bases from V and 4 bases from J, with 6 bases between. CDR3 region: CASSQVGTEAFF. The CDR3 region has the DNA TGTGCCAGCAGCCAGGTTGGCACTGAAGCTTTCTTT.

This clonotype was observed at least ten times. The chain joins TRBV12-3 or TRBV12-4 to TRBJ2-4, with TRBD1 matching 7 bases. This CDR3 is built from 19 residues. J was trimmed by 2 bases and V by 5 bases; bases with no gene match: 18. The CDR3 DNA is TGTGCCAGCAGTCCCCTGACTTCAACAGGGGCTTCTTCCAAAAACATTCAGTACTTC. Amino acids: CASSPLTSTGASSKNIQYF.

The genes are TRBV19 and TRBJ1-1; the match to TRBD1 covers 11 bases. The trim removed 5 bases at V and 5 bases at J, leaving 7 bases unmatched. Germline V gene sequence: CDR1 LNHDA, CDR2 SQIVND (reference sequence). The CDR3 sequence is 15 residues long. This CDR3 is CASSVSGTGGTEAFF. The CDR3, as DNA: TGTGCCAGTAGTGTATCCGGGACAGGGGGGACTGAAGCTTTCTTT.

Ten or more counts support this clonotype. This sequence joins TRBV18 and TRBJ1-5; 7 bases line up with TRBD1. This CDR3 region has 15 residues. V lost 3 bases and J lost 2; bases outside the gene matches: 4. Germline values: CDR1 KGHSH, CDR2 LQKENI. CDR3 sequence: CASSPQGDGNQPQHF. CDR3 bases: TGTGCCAGCTCACCCCAGGGGGACGGCAATCAGCCCCAGCATTTT.

This clonotype has at least ten counts. V and J are TRBV7-2 and TRBJ2-3; 7 bases fit TRBD2. V was clipped by 2 bases and J by 5 bases; unmatched bases: 4. The CDR3 totals 14 residues. Germline V gene lookup returns CDR1 SGHTA and CDR2 FQGNSA. The CDR3 reads CASSLMGGKDTQYF. The CDR3 nucleotides read TGTGCCAGCAGCTTAATGGGGGGGAAAGATACGCAGTATTTT. Looking up the rest from reference TRBV7-2 and TRBJ2-3 gives the full variable domain: GAGVSQSPSNKVTEKGKDVELRCDPISGHTALYWYRQSLGQGLEFLIYFQGNSAPDKSGLPSDRFSAERTGGSVSTLTIQRTQQEDSAVYLCASSLMGGKDTQYFGPGTRLTVL.

Within the sample, this clonotype is medium-sized (0.01 to 0.1%). The chain links TRBV20-1 to TRBJ2-5; no reliable D call. CDR1 DFQATT and CDR2 SNEGSKA come from the germline V gene (reference sequence). The CDR3 is 13 amino acids. V lost 2 bases and J 3 bases, leaving 10 bases between the germline ends. The CDR3 sequence is CSARSAGKETQYF. The CDR3 DNA reads as TGCAGTGCTAGAAGTGCAGGAAAAGAGACCCAGTACTTC.

The chain has TRBV5-1 and TRBJ2-2; D is unresolved. Between the trimmed V and J ends, which lost 0 bases and 7 bases, there was a span of 19 bases. CDR1 and CDR2 from the germline V gene are SGHRS and YFSETQ. CDR3 length: 17 amino acids. The CDR3 reads CASSLEPRPGSNGELFF. In nucleotides, the CDR3 is TGCGCCAGCAGCTTGGAACCCCGCCCAGGCAGCAACGGGGAGCTGTTTTTT.

About this clonotype: This CDR3 is missing its conserved last phenylalanine or tryptophan, likely due to a read error. The V and J genes are TRBV12-3 or TRBV12-4 and TRBJ1-2; D may be TRBD1 (5 bases). This CDR3 spans 15 amino acids. V gave up 5 bases and J gave up 6 bases, with 19 bases separating them. The CDR3 sequence is CASSRGREELDGYTS. The DNA of the CDR3 is TGTGCCAGCAGTCGGGGCAGGGAAGAGCTAGATGGCTACACCTCC.

The gene calls are TRBV15 and TRBJ2-5, with a possible D match to TRBD2 (6 bases). V dropped 3 bases and J dropped 2 bases, with 25 bases sitting between them. CDR1 and CDR2 from the germline V gene are LNHNV and YYDKDF (reference sequence). This CDR3 comprises 19 residues. The CDR3 reads CATSSPSPGLKIKQETQYF. The CDR3 DNA follows: TGTGCCACCAGCAGTCCCTCGCCGGGACTCAAAATAAAACAAGAGACCCAGTACTTC. The entire variable domain, with the rest obtained from reference TRBV15 and TRBJ2-5, is as follows: DAMVIQNPRYQVTQFGKPVTLSCSQTLNHNVMYWYQQKSSQAPKLLFHYYDKDFNNEADTPDNFQSRRPNTSFCFLDIRSPGLGDTAMYLCATSSPSPGLKIKQETQYFGPGTRLLVL.

This clonotype was recorded at least ten times. The DNA of the CDR3 is TGTGCCAGCAGCTTATGGATCGCAGACAGGAGGTTTGAATCTGGAAACACCATATATTTT. This gives the protein CASSLWIADRRFESGNTIYF. The chain combines TRBV7-8 with TRBJ1-3, with D maybe TRBD1 (6 bases). Germline-derived CDR1 and CDR2 are SGHVS and FQNEAQ. Trimming shortened V by 2 bases and J by 1 base, and 24 bases separated the two germline ends. The CDR3 spans 20 residues.

Ten or more counts support this clonotype. The J gene is TRBJ1-2, the V gene TRBV6-1, with a possible D match to TRBD1 (5 bases). In germline, CDR1 is MNHNS, CDR2 SASEGT. This CDR3 has 12 residues. The ends were cut back, 8 bases at V and 7 bases at J, with 14 bases in the middle. CDR3 DNA: TGTGCCAGCCGGGTGGCGCAGGGTGGCTACACCTTC. Amino acids: CASRVAQGGYTF.

V is TRBV28 and J is TRBJ2-1; 7 bases are a match to TRBD1. There are 16 residues in the CDR3. CDR1 and CDR2 from the germline V gene are MDHEN and SYDVKM. The CDR3 DNA reads TGTGTCAACAGCCCCAATCGGGACAGACTTTGGAATGAGCAGTTCTTC. Encoded protein: CVNSPNRDRLWNEQFF.

This rearrangement joins TRBV19 to TRBJ2-7; 11 nucleotides agree with TRBD1. V lost 4 bases to trimming and J lost 2 bases; unmatched junction nucleotides: 1. CDR3 length: 14 residues. CDR1 LNHDA and CDR2 SQIVND come from the germline V gene (reference sequence). CDR3 sequence (DNA): TGTGCCAGTAGTACGGGACAGGGGGCCTACGAGCAGTACTTC. Encoded protein: CASSTGQGAYEQYF.

This clonotype was counted at least ten times. The chain employs TRBV29-1 and TRBJ1-2; D gene unclear. This CDR3 has 13 amino acids. The germline CDR1 and CDR2 sequences are SQVTM and ANQGSEA. With 3 bases removed from V and 6 bases from J, the gap between germline ends came to 14 bases. CDR3 region: CSVEATFVHGYTF. For the CDR3, the DNA is TGCAGCGTTGAGGCCACTTTCGTACATGGCTACACCTTC.

This clonotype was detected ten times or more. J is TRBJ2-3 and V is TRBV7-3, with D maybe TRBD2 (5 bases). The V and J ends lost 2 bases and 2 bases respectively, with 11 bases between them. The CDR3 runs 15 residues. Germline CDR1 and CDR2: SGHTA and FQGTGA. The CDR3 region is CASSLWASNTDTQYF. CDR3 coding DNA: TGTGCCAGCAGCTTATGGGCTAGCAACACAGATACGCAGTATTTT.

The V call is TRBV24-1, the J call TRBJ2-7; D is undetermined. The CDR3 spans 16 residues. CDR1 is KGHDR and CDR2 is SFDVKD in the germline V gene. V was pared by 5 bases and J by 2 bases, with 18 bases between. The CDR3 region has the DNA TGTGCCACCAGTGCCTCCCACGAGGACGGCGCCTACGAGCAGTACTTC. Translated: CATSASHEDGAYEQYF.